This is a list of T cell receptor beta chains from one sample in a study of identical twins. TCRdb ran MiXCR on the 5' RACE reads and lists one entry per CDR3 protein. This table has 200,000 to 250,000 distinct CDR3 sequences, 8% to 11% appearing once. Material for sequencing was memory T cells sorted from blood. The source is a man in his fifties in good health. Each CDR3 is given with its conserved first and last residue. Fields, in order: J gene, V gene, clone size, CDR3 length, D gene, CDR3 DNA, CDR3 protein. A D gene is named only where the DNA matches it firmly. The listing skips clone size in some rows; elsewhere it reads once, few, many or a size class.

J gene: TRBJ1-1; V gene: TRBV11-2; clone size: NA; CDR3 length: 16; D gene: NA; CDR3 DNA: TGTGCCAGCAGCTTAGTGACGTGGGGGGATGGCACTGAAGCTTTCTTT; CDR3 protein: CASSLVTWGDGTEAFF
J gene: TRBJ2-3; V gene: TRBV5-1; clone size: many; CDR3 length: 13; D gene: NA; CDR3 DNA: TGCGCCAGCAGCGGCCGAATCACAGATACGCAGTATTTT; CDR3 protein: CASSGRITDTQYF
J gene: TRBJ1-3; V gene: TRBV6-1; clone size: few; CDR3 length: 17; D gene: NA; CDR3 DNA: TGTGCCAGCAGTGCGTACTCAGGGTCCCTTGATGGAAACACCATATATTTT; CDR3 protein: CASSAYSGSLDGNTIYF
J gene: TRBJ2-7; V gene: TRBV7-6; clone size: NA; CDR3 length: 17; D gene: TRBD2; CDR3 DNA: TGTGCCAGCAGCAAACTAGCGGGGGAAACTTTTACCTACGAGCAGTACTTC; CDR3 protein: CASSKLAGETFTYEQYF
J gene: TRBJ2-1; V gene: TRBV4-3; clone size: many; CDR3 length: 17; D gene: TRBD2; CDR3 DNA: TGCGCCAGCAGCCAGGGGACCTCTAGCGGGAGGCTCAATGAGCAGTTCTTC; CDR3 protein: CASSQGTSSGRLNEQFF
J gene: TRBJ2-2; V gene: TRBV6-1; clone size: few; CDR3 length: 13; D gene: NA; CDR3 DNA: TGTGCCAGCAGTGAAGTAGGCGCCGGGGAGCTGTTTTTT; CDR3 protein: CASSEVGAGELFF
J gene: TRBJ2-1; V gene: TRBV15; clone size: NA; CDR3 length: 16; D gene: NA; CDR3 DNA: TGTGCCACCAGATCCCTTGGGGCAGGAAAATACAATGAGCAGTTCTTC; CDR3 protein: CATRSLGAGKYNEQFF
J gene: TRBJ2-2; V gene: TRBV4-3; clone size: many; CDR3 length: 17; D gene: TRBD1; CDR3 DNA: TGCGCCAGCAGCCAGGACCCGGGACAGGGGAGGGCCGGGGAGCTGTTTTTT; CDR3 protein: CASSQDPGQGRAGELFF
J gene: TRBJ2-3; V gene: TRBV29-1; clone size: few; CDR3 length: 16; D gene: TRBD2; CDR3 DNA: TGCAGCGTTGTCGGGCTAGCGGGAGGGCCGGCAGATACGCAGTATTTT; CDR3 protein: CSVVGLAGGPADTQYF
J gene: TRBJ1-2; V gene: TRBV7-2; clone size: few; CDR3 length: 14; D gene: TRBD1; CDR3 DNA: TGTGCCAGCAGCACACAGGGGGGCGCGGAGGGCTACACCTTC; CDR3 protein: CASSTQGGAEGYTF
J gene: TRBJ1-2; V gene: TRBV6-2/TRBV6-3; clone size: NA; CDR3 length: 13; D gene: TRBD1; CDR3 DNA: TGTGCCAGCAGCCGGGACAGGGGAGGAAGCTGGACCTTC; CDR3 protein: CASSRDRGGSWTF
J gene: TRBJ2-7; V gene: TRBV5-1; clone size: few; CDR3 length: 15; D gene: TRBD1; CDR3 DNA: TGCGCCAGCAGCTCTTCGACAGGGGGCTCCTACGAGCAGTACTTC; CDR3 protein: CASSSSTGGSYEQYF
J gene: TRBJ2-5; V gene: TRBV4-2; clone size: many; CDR3 length: 17; D gene: TRBD2; CDR3 DNA: TGTGCCAGCAGCCAAGAGGTTAGCGGGGGGGCCGTCGAGACCCAGTACTTC; CDR3 protein: CASSQEVSGGAVETQYF
J gene: TRBJ2-6; V gene: TRBV9; clone size: many; CDR3 length: 15; D gene: NA; CDR3 DNA: TGTGCCAGCAGCCCCCATTTAACTGGGGCCAACGTCCTGACTTTC; CDR3 protein: CASSPHLTGANVLTF
J gene: TRBJ2-3; V gene: TRBV9; clone size: NA; CDR3 length: 15; D gene: TRBD2; CDR3 DNA: TGTGCCAGCAGCGTAGCGGGGGGGCTTACAGATACGCAGTATTTT; CDR3 protein: CASSVAGGLTDTQYF
J gene: TRBJ2-7; V gene: TRBV7-2; clone size: many; CDR3 length: 12; D gene: NA; CDR3 DNA: TGTGCCAGCAGCTTAGGAAGGTTCGAGCAGTACTTC; CDR3 protein: CASSLGRFEQYF
J gene: TRBJ2-7; V gene: TRBV29-1; clone size: many; CDR3 length: 12; D gene: NA; CDR3 DNA: TGCAGCGCCAAAGGCAGTGGGTACGAGCAGTACTTC; CDR3 protein: CSAKGSGYEQYF
J gene: TRBJ2-1; V gene: TRBV25-1; clone size: many; CDR3 length: 13; D gene: TRBD1; CDR3 DNA: TGTGCCAGCAGTAGGACAGGAGTGAATGAGCAGTTCTTC; CDR3 protein: CASSRTGVNEQFF
J gene: TRBJ2-1; V gene: TRBV6-1; clone size: NA; CDR3 length: 14; D gene: TRBD2; CDR3 DNA: TGTGCCAGCAATGGTGGCGGGGGGGGCAATGAGCAGTTCTTC; CDR3 protein: CASNGGGGGNEQFF
J gene: TRBJ1-2; V gene: TRBV28; clone size: many; CDR3 length: 14; D gene: TRBD1; CDR3 DNA: TGTGCCAGCAGTTTAGGACAGGGGACCTATGGCTACACCTTC; CDR3 protein: CASSLGQGTYGYTF
J gene: TRBJ2-7; V gene: TRBV12-3/TRBV12-4; clone size: few; CDR3 length: 15; D gene: TRBD2; CDR3 DNA: TGTGCCAGCAGCCGAGCACTAGCGGGACTCTACGAGCAGTACTTC; CDR3 protein: CASSRALAGLYEQYF
J gene: TRBJ2-5; V gene: TRBV5-1; clone size: NA; CDR3 length: 13; D gene: NA; CDR3 DNA: TGCGCCAGCAGCTTCGGGCTCCAAGGGACCCAGTACTTC; CDR3 protein: CASSFGLQGTQYF
J gene: TRBJ1-5; V gene: TRBV15; clone size: NA; CDR3 length: 16; D gene: NA; CDR3 DNA: TGTGCCACCAGCAGAGATCACCCTGGGAGTAATCAGCCCCAGCATTTT; CDR3 protein: CATSRDHPGSNQPQHF
J gene: TRBJ1-5; V gene: TRBV20-1; clone size: NA; CDR3 length: 14; D gene: NA; CDR3 DNA: TGCAGTGCTAGGGTAGGGGACTTCAATCAGCCCCAGCATTTT; CDR3 protein: CSARVGDFNQPQHF
J gene: TRBJ2-7; V gene: TRBV12-3/TRBV12-4; clone size: many; CDR3 length: 13; D gene: TRBD1; CDR3 DNA: TGTGCCAGCAGGACAGGGGGGACCTACGAGCAGTACTTC; CDR3 protein: CASRTGGTYEQYF
J gene: TRBJ2-3; V gene: TRBV5-1; clone size: NA; CDR3 length: 14; D gene: TRBD1; CDR3 DNA: TGCGCCAGCAGTCCCCGACAGGGGGCATATACGCAGTATTTT; CDR3 protein: CASSPRQGAYTQYF